This T cell receptor beta chain was found in a study of blood T cell repertoires in COVID-19. Study context: Samples representing acute and convalescent COVID-19 were sourced from the United States, Italy and Spain. The cDNA or gDNA used as material had been derived from T cells, B-cell-depleted T cells, or PBMCs.

Generated by immunoSEQ multiplex PCR, the TCRdb table keeps only in-frame clones and is missing some. This sample has roughly 350,000 clones, with more than 70% found just once. Seattle patients were enrolled during active infection and followed longitudinally. The receptor was isolated from a woman younger than 45 with COVID-19, enrolled during active disease. The sequencing input was peripheral blood.

The CDR3 DNA is TGCAGCGTTGAAGTCCCAGGGGACGGCCAAGAGACCCAGTACTTC. It encodes CSVEVPGDGQETQYF. This chain joins TRBV29-1 and TRBJ2-5, with a tentative D call TRBD1 (6 bases). The CDR3 length is 15 residues. From germline, CDR1 is SQVTM and CDR2 ANQGSEA. V gave up 1 base and J gave up 1 base, with 13 bases separating them. The variable domain in full, completed from reference TRBV29-1 and TRBJ2-5, reads SAVISQKPSRDICQRGTSLTIQCQVDSQVTMMFWYRQQPGQSLTLIATANQGSEATYESGFVIDKFPISRPNLTFSTLTVSNMSPEDSSIYLCSVEVPGDGQETQYFGPGTRLLVL.